These 29 T cell receptor beta chains were sequenced from one sample in a study of cytomegalovirus exposure and HLA in healthy donors. TCRdb keeps only in-frame clones here, not all; method: immunoSEQ multiplex PCR. Here the sample spans tens of thousands of clones, approximately 94% being singletons. What was sequenced was PBMCs. The receptors were sampled from a young man in good health and CMV-seropositive.

The rearrangement uses TRBV7-2 and TRBJ2-7, with TRBD2 identical over 14 bases. The V segment lost 5 bases and the J segment 1 base; nucleotides outside the gene matches: 10. Germline CDR1 is SGHTA and CDR2 is FQGNSA. The CDR3 contains 18 residues. CDR3 region: CASSPSRLAGGSSYEQYF. CDR3 nucleotide sequence: TGTGCCAGCAGCCCTTCGAGACTAGCGGGAGGGTCTTCCTACGAGCAGTACTTC.

The gene calls are TRBV29-1 and TRBJ2-7; D call uncertain. The germline CDR1 and CDR2 sequences are SQVTM and ANQGSEA. Trimming removed 1 base at V and 9 bases at J, with 16 bases between. This CDR3 is built from 13 residues. The CDR3 region is CSVEGMGQSWQYF. For the CDR3, the DNA is TGCAGCGTTGAAGGAATGGGCCAAAGCTGGCAGTACTTC.

CDR3 nucleotide sequence: TGTGCCAGCAGCGGGCGCGGAGGCAGGGGGAAGAACTATGGCTACACCTTC. It translates to CASSGRGGRGKNYGYTF. V usage is TRBV5-4 and J usage is TRBJ1-2; 7 positions match TRBD1. This CDR3 region has 17 residues. In germline, CDR1 is SGHNT, CDR2 YYREEE (reference sequence). V was pared by 4 bases and J by 2 bases, with 14 bases of the junction left unmatched.

Here the CDR3 DNA reads TGTGCCAGCAGCCAAAACCCGGGACTAGCGGGAGGAGGGGCACATCATACGCAGTATTTT. Translation gives CASSQNPGLAGGGAHHTQYF. The chain joins TRBV4-2 to TRBJ2-3; 15 bases fit TRBD2. The CDR3 is made up of 20 amino acids. The germline CDR1 and CDR2 sequences are LGHNA and YNFKEQ. The V segment lost 2 bases and the J segment 7 bases; nucleotides outside the gene matches: 16.

The chain joins TRBV5-1 to TRBJ1-1, with 10 positions matching TRBD1. The germline gives CDR1 SGHRS, CDR2 YFSETQ. Losses at the gene ends were 6 bases for V and 3 bases for J; bases not matched to a gene: 5. CDR3 length: 14 residues. CDR3 sequence: CASKTGGEHTEAFF. CDR3 DNA: TGCGCCAGCAAGACAGGGGGCGAACACACTGAAGCTTTCTTT.

The chain recombines TRBV28 with TRBJ2-7; D gene uncertain. Germline assignment: CDR1 MDHEN and CDR2 SYDVKM. V dropped 6 bases and J dropped 3 bases, with 12 bases sitting between them. The CDR3 length is 13 residues. CDR3 nucleotide sequence: TGTGCCAGCAGCCCGAACACGAACTACGAGCAGTACTTC. Its translation is CASSPNTNYEQYF.

The chain is built from TRBV19 and TRBJ2-5; 10 positions agree with TRBD2. This CDR3 spans 15 amino acids. The V gene end was trimmed by 4 bases and the J gene end by 3 bases; junction bases not matched to a gene: 5. CDR1 LNHDA and CDR2 SQIVND come from the germline V gene (reference sequence). CDR3 nucleotides: TGTGCCAGTAGTAGGACTAGCGGACCGAAAGAGACCCAGTACTTC. Encoded protein: CASSRTSGPKETQYF.

The chain links TRBV6-5 to TRBJ2-7; 9 bases fit TRBD2. The germline V gene has CDR1 MNHEY and CDR2 SVGAGI. The CDR3 is made up of 16 amino acids. Trimming removed 0 bases from V and 3 bases from J; junction bases left unmatched: 6. CDR3 bases: TGTGCCAGCAGTTACTCCGGCGGGGGGGACTACTACGAGCAGTACTTC. Its protein product is CASSYSGGGDYYEQYF.

The rearrangement links TRBV6-6 to TRBJ2-3, with 13 bases lining up with TRBD2. V was pared by 6 bases and J by 12 bases, with 9 bases of the junction left unmatched. The CDR3 loop spans 14 amino acids. CDR1 is MNHNY, CDR2 SVGAGI, per germline (reference sequence). The DNA for the CDR3 is TGTGCCAGCAGCCGAGGACTAGCGGGAGCCGATCAGTATTTT. It specifies CASSRGLAGADQYF.

J is TRBJ2-1 and V is TRBV7-3; maybe TRBD1 (6 bases). Per the germline V gene, CDR1 is SGHTA and CDR2 is FQGTGA. CDR3 length equals 15 residues. V lost 0 bases, J lost 7 bases, and 13 bases lay in between. In nucleotides, the CDR3 is TGTGCCAGCAGCTTAACCCGGTCGAGGGGGAATGAGCAGTTCTTC. It is translated as CASSLTRSRGNEQFF. Full variable domain (rest looked up from reference TRBV7-3 and TRBJ2-1): GAGVSQTPSNKVTEKGKYVELRCDPISGHTALYWYRQSLGQGPEFLIYFQGTGAADDSGLPNDRFFAVRPEGSVSTLKIQRTERGDSAVYLCASSLTRSRGNEQFFGPGTRLTVL.

This chain joins TRBV19 and TRBJ2-2, with a weak D call TRBD2 (5 bases). CDR1 LNHDA and CDR2 SQIVND come from the germline V gene (reference sequence). The CDR3 contains 14 residues. V was cut by 8 bases and J by 4 bases, with 14 bases left in between. The CDR3, as DNA: TGTGCCAGTGAGGGCATTCATGGCACCGGGGAGCTGTTTTTT. This encodes CASEGIHGTGELFF.

The CDR3 sequence: CASSQDLGTFSAWGYTF. CDR3 DNA sequence: TGCGCCAGCAGCCAAGATCTGGGGACATTCTCGGCATGGGGCTACACCTTC. This chain joins TRBV4-3 and TRBJ1-2; D is possibly TRBD1 (6 bases). Trimming shortened V by 0 bases and J by 8 bases, and 22 bases separated the two germline ends. Germline V gene data show CDR1 as LGHNA and CDR2 as YSLEER. The CDR3 length is 17 residues.

The sample holds one count of this clone. The J gene is TRBJ1-1, the V gene TRBV6-5; unclear D gene. V gave up 5 bases and J gave up 2 bases, with 12 bases separating them. Germline-derived CDR1 and CDR2 are MNHEY and SVGAGI. The CDR3 loop spans 14 amino acids. CDR3 sequence: CASSPWTHNTEAFF. The CDR3 bases are TGTGCCAGCAGTCCCTGGACTCACAACACTGAAGCTTTCTTT.

V is TRBV5-5 and J is TRBJ1-2, with 10 bases matching TRBD1. This CDR3 spans 16 amino acids. Germline V gene sequence: CDR1 SGHKS, CDR2 YYEKEE (reference sequence). V was clipped by 4 bases and J by 4 bases; unmatched bases: 10. As DNA, the CDR3 is TGTGCCAGCAGCGCTACCGGGACAGGGGAAGTCTATGGCTACACCTTC. Protein: CASSATGTGEVYGYTF.

In this sample, this clone turned up a few times. Other DNA sequences in this sample translate to the same CDR3. The chain joins TRBV6-5 to TRBJ2-1; tentative D call: TRBD1 (5 bases). CDR1 is MNHEY, CDR2 SVGAGI, per germline. The V end lost 6 bases, the J end lost 1 base, and 10 bases lay between the germline ends. This CDR3 is built from 14 residues. Here the CDR3 DNA reads TGTGCCAGCAGCCGCAGGGAATCCTACAATGAGCAGTTCTTC. This sequence encodes CASSRRESYNEQFF.

This chain uses TRBV30 with TRBJ1-2; a possible D gene is TRBD1 (5 bases). Trimming removed 5 bases at V and 2 bases at J, with 6 bases between. Looked up from germline, CDR1 is GTSNPN and CDR2 is SVGIG (reference sequence). The length of the CDR3 is 11 residues. The CDR3 loop reads CAWSGNYGYTF. The CDR3 coding sequence is TGTGCCTGGTCAGGGAACTATGGCTACACCTTC.

This chain connects TRBV10-3 to TRBJ2-7, with 12 bases that match TRBD2. With V trimmed by 2 bases and J by 6 bases, 8 bases remained unmatched. This CDR3 spans 16 amino acids. The germline gives CDR1 ENHRY, CDR2 SYGVKD. The CDR3 protein is CAISEVSGLAGREQYF. CDR3 DNA sequence: TGTGCCATCAGTGAGGTCTCGGGACTAGCGGGTCGCGAGCAGTACTTC.

This clone was picked up one time. The chain is built from TRBV7-2 and TRBJ1-5; D ambiguous. CDR1 is SGHTA and CDR2 is FQGNSA in the germline V gene. Trimming removed 5 bases at V and 0 bases at J, with 11 bases between. The CDR3 spans 15 residues. The CDR3 DNA is TGTGCCAGCAGCCCCGGGGTCCATAGCAATCAGCCCCAGCATTTT. Residues: CASSPGVHSNQPQHF. Filled out from reference TRBV7-2 and TRBJ1-5, the complete variable domain reads GAGVSQSPSNKVTEKGKDVELRCDPISGHTALYWYRQSLGQGLEFLIYFQGNSAPDKSGLPSDRFSAERTGGSVSTLTIQRTQQEDSAVYLCASSPGVHSNQPQHFGDGTRLSIL.

This chain connects TRBV4-3 to TRBJ2-3, with D perhaps TRBD2 (6 bases). The CDR3 is 15 amino acids. V shed 1 base and J shed 2 bases, with 10 bases lying between them. The germline V gene encodes CDR1 LGHNA and CDR2 YSLEER. CDR3 sequence: CASSQGLEATDTQYF. In nucleotides, the CDR3 is TGCGCCAGCAGCCAAGGACTAGAGGCCACAGATACGCAGTATTTT.

The chain couples TRBV4-3 to TRBJ2-7; D gene unclear. This CDR3 comprises 14 residues. Germline V gives CDR1 LGHNA, CDR2 YSLEER. V lost 0 bases and J 2 bases, leaving 8 bases between the germline ends. CDR3 in amino acids: CASSQDLSTYEQYF. As DNA, the CDR3 is TGCGCCAGCAGCCAAGATCTGAGTACCTACGAGCAGTACTTC.

The rearrangement links TRBV6-6 to TRBJ1-1; maybe TRBD1 (6 bases). With 2 bases removed from V and 11 bases from J, the gap between germline ends came to 24 bases. The germline V gene encodes CDR1 MNHNY and CDR2 SVGAGI (reference sequence). The CDR3 consists of 16 residues. The CDR3 region is CASSYLSRATGRGAFF. CDR3 in DNA: TGTGCCAGCAGTTACCTTTCCCGGGCGACAGGAAGGGGTGCTTTCTTT.

The rearrangement uses TRBV19 and TRBJ2-3; 11 nucleotides agree with TRBD2. V shed 5 bases, J shed 2 bases, and the junction held 6 bases outside the gene matches. Germline V gene sequence: CDR1 LNHDA, CDR2 SQIVND (reference sequence). The CDR3 is made up of 16 amino acids. The CDR3 sequence is CASSARLAGITDTQYF. The CDR3 nucleotides are TGTGCCAGTAGTGCTCGACTAGCGGGGATCACAGATACGCAGTATTTT.

The V call is TRBV4-1, the J call TRBJ1-1, with D tentatively TRBD1 (5 bases). Trimming took off 0 bases at V and 5 bases at J, with 10 bases between the two ends. CDR3 length equals 14 residues. The germline V gene has CDR1 MGHRA and CDR2 YSYEKL. DNA for the CDR3: TGCGCCAGCAGCCAAGATAGGGGTTGGACTGAAGCTTTCTTT. This codes for CASSQDRGWTEAFF.

The V gene is TRBV28, the J gene TRBJ2-1; possible D gene TRBD1, 6 bases. CDR1 is MDHEN, CDR2 SYDVKM, per germline. This CDR3 spans 16 amino acids. Trimming took off 5 bases at V and 9 bases at J, with 23 bases between the two ends. The CDR3 reads CASSPLPRGYTGEQFF. The CDR3 bases are TGTGCCAGCAGTCCCCTGCCGAGGGGGTATACGGGTGAGCAGTTCTTC. Together with reference TRBV28 and TRBJ2-1, the CDR3 gives the full variable domain: DVKVTQSSRYLVKRTGEKVFLECVQDMDHENMFWYRQDPGLGLRLIYFSYDVKMKEKGDIPEGYSVSREKKERFSLILESASTNQTSMYLCASSPLPRGYTGEQFFGPGTRLTVL.

The V gene is TRBV4-1, the J gene TRBJ2-1, with 8 bases aligning to TRBD2. The CDR3 extends over 14 amino acids. Germline V gives CDR1 MGHRA, CDR2 YSYEKL. The V segment lost 8 bases and the J segment 5 bases; nucleotides outside the gene matches: 8. DNA for the CDR3: TGCGCCAGCCGTTTTGCGGGGGGTAACAATGAGCAGTTCTTC. Amino acid sequence: CASRFAGGNNEQFF.

The chain links TRBV5-4 to TRBJ2-3; 8 nucleotides match TRBD2. The CDR3 runs to 14 residues. Germline V gives CDR1 SGHNT, CDR2 YYREEE (reference sequence). J lost 1 base, V lost 2 bases, and 0 bases had no gene match. The CDR3 DNA reads as TGTGCCAGCAGCTTAGCGGGGGGCACAGATACGCAGTATTTT. It yields the protein CASSLAGGTDTQYF. Complete variable domain (other parts from reference TRBV5-4 and TRBJ2-3): ETGVTQSPTHLIKTRGQQVTLRCSSQSGHNTVSWYQQALGQGPQFIFQYYREEENGRGNFPPRFSGLQFPNYSSELNVNALELDDSALYLCASSLAGGTDTQYFGPGTRLTVL.

V and J are TRBV7-2 and TRBJ2-2; 7 bases align to TRBD1. The CDR3 runs to 14 residues. Germline CDR1 reads SGHTA; CDR2 reads FQGNSA. Germline trimming cut 1 base from V and 9 bases from J; bases unmatched to any gene: 5. The CDR3 DNA reads as TGTGCCAGCAGCTTAGAACAGGGGACGAGGGAGCTGTTTTTT. Protein sequence: CASSLEQGTRELFF.

The chain links TRBV6-1 to TRBJ2-7; D ambiguous. The CDR3 consists of 10 residues. CDR1 is MNHNS, CDR2 SASEGT, per germline. V was pared by 10 bases and J by 0 bases, with 4 bases between. Here the CDR3 reads CATSSYEQYF. CDR3 in DNA: TGTGCCACCTCCTCCTACGAGCAGTACTTC.

This clone was seen only once. The chain combines TRBV29-1 with TRBJ2-7; TRBD2 aligns across 7 bases. Trimming removed 5 bases from V and 4 bases from J; junction bases left unmatched: 2. The V gene's germline CDR1 is SQVTM and CDR2 ANQGSEA. The CDR3 has 11 amino acids. CDR3 residues: CSVPSGYEQYF. CDR3 DNA: TGCAGCGTTCCTAGCGGTTACGAGCAGTACTTC.